The sequence of this T cell receptor beta chain was determined in a study of T cells in Graves' hyperthyroidism and ophthalmopathy. Amplification of TCR beta CDR3 regions was performed using RNA transcripts as template. The HTBI set primed first-round TCR CDR3 RT-PCR. A single record per CDR3 protein comes from TCRdb applying MiXCR to the multiplex PCR reads. Among hundreds of thousands of distinct CDR3 sequences listed, roughly 17% were seen once. The CDR3 runs 15 residues. Germline V lookup: CDR1 SGHAT, CDR2 FQNNGV. Trimming removed 0 bases from V and 2 bases from J, with 9 bases in between. This chain links TRBV11-2 with TRBJ2-3; no clear D. Material for sequencing was blood. This clonotype originated in a woman aged 18-35 years with Graves' ophthalmopathy. CDR3 DNA: TGTGCCAGCAGCTTAGATCAGGCTTACACAGATACGCAGTATTTT. Translating gives CASSLDQAYTDTQYF. The variable domain in full, completed from reference TRBV11-2 and TRBJ2-3, reads EAGVAQSPRYKIIEKRQSVAFWCNPISGHATLYWYQQILGQGPKLLIQFQNNGVVDDSQLPKDRFSAERLKGVDSTLKIQPAKLEDSAVYLCASSLDQAYTDTQYFGPGTRLTVL.